The 23 T cell receptor beta chains reported below all come from one sample, sequenced in a study of blood T cells in healthy people across ages. Through a sample-barcoded 5' primer and a J-beta primer mix, a second PCR was run for about 7 to 12 cycles. MiXCR, run by TCRdb on the 5' RACE reads, gives a single entry per CDR3 protein. This sample has just over 800,000 distinct CDR3 sequences, with under 80% found just once. Sequencing was done on a sample of blood. All receptors come from a man between 25 and 39 years old in good health.

The chain uses TRBV6-1 and TRBJ2-7; the D is unclear. Germline V lookup: CDR1 MNHNS, CDR2 SASEGT. The CDR3 has 14 amino acids. V lost 2 bases and J 5 bases, leaving 13 bases between the germline ends. This CDR3 is CASSEFGPLNEQYF. CDR3 coding DNA: TGTGCCAGCAGTGAATTTGGGCCTTTGAACGAGCAGTACTTC.

V usage is TRBV12-3 or TRBV12-4 and J usage is TRBJ2-4; perhaps TRBD1 as D (6 bases). The J call may be wrong; the DNA end is better matched by TRBJ2-7. This CDR3 contains 13 residues. The CDR3 loop is CASSQRQDYEQYF. CDR3 DNA sequence: TGTGCCAGCAGTCAACGACAGGACTACGAGCAGTACTTC.

This rearrangement joins TRBV7-9 to TRBJ1-6; D may be TRBD1 (5 bases). In germline, CDR1 is SEHNR, CDR2 FQNEAQ (reference sequence). V lost 0 bases, J lost 9 bases, and 9 bases lay in between. This CDR3 spans 14 amino acids. The CDR3 loop reads CASSLAGTGSPLHF. The CDR3 DNA sequence: TGTGCCAGCAGCTTAGCGGGGACTGGTTCACCCCTCCACTTT.

This CDR3 is CSVATPTYENTEAFF. CDR3 DNA: TGCAGCGTTGCGACACCAACTTATGAGAACACTGAAGCTTTCTTT. The gene calls are TRBV29-1 and TRBJ1-1, with D hard to call. The V gene's germline CDR1 is SQVTM and CDR2 ANQGSEA. This CDR3 region has 15 residues. Trimming stripped 4 bases from V and 1 base from J, with 16 bases between.

The chain uses TRBV19 and TRBJ2-4; the match to TRBD2 covers 7 bases. The J call may be incorrect, as the DNA end agrees better with TRBJ2-7. The CDR3 contains 14 residues. Germline CDR1 and CDR2: LNHDA and SQIVND (reference sequence). CDR3 coding DNA: TGTGCCAGTAGTGTGGCACTAGCGCCCTACGAGCAGTACTTC. This codes for CASSVALAPYEQYF.

This clonotype was counted once. The chain couples TRBV7-2 to TRBJ1-6; D is unresolved. Trimming took off 5 bases at V and 9 bases at J, with 11 bases between the two ends. The CDR3 sequence is 13 residues long. CDR1 is SGHTA, CDR2 FQGNSA, per germline. The CDR3 region is CTSSPRQGSPLHF. In DNA form, the CDR3 reads TGTACCAGCAGCCCCCGACAAGGTTCACCCCTCCACTTT.

The rearrangement joins TRBV9 to TRBJ2-7; D tentatively fits TRBD1 or TRBD2 (5 bases each). CDR3 length: 15 residues. Trimming stripped 0 bases from V and 2 bases from J, with 12 bases between. Germline assignment: CDR1 SGDLS and CDR2 YYNGEE. CDR3 in amino acids: CASSVAGRNPYEQYF. The CDR3 DNA reads TGTGCCAGCAGCGTAGCGGGGCGTAACCCCTACGAGCAGTACTTC.

This chain uses TRBV12-3 or TRBV12-4 with TRBJ2-7; 7 bases are shared with TRBD1. The tail of the sequence fits TRBJ2-5 better, so the J call may be wrong. The CDR3 is made up of 16 amino acids. CDR3 sequence: CASSAGGRGLAETQYF. As DNA, the CDR3 is TGTGCCAGTAGCGCCGGAGGCAGGGGGTTGGCGGAGACCCAGTACTTC.

Details on this clonotype: A junction boundary mismatches the germline segment, possibly from a read error. The CDR3 DNA sequence: TGTGCCAGCAACGTAGAGCTAGCGCTATTTACCGGGGAGCTGTTTTTT. This sequence encodes CASNVELALFTGELFF. The V call is TRBV9, the J call TRBJ2-2; possibly TRBD2 for D (6 bases). CDR3 length: 16 residues. Per germline, CDR1 SGDLS and CDR2 YYNGEE. The full variable domain, with the rest looked up from reference TRBV9 and TRBJ2-2, is DSGVTQTPKHLITATGQRVTLRCSPRSGDLSVYWYQQSLDQGLQFLIQYYNGEERAKGNILERFSAQQFPDLHSELNLSSLELGDSALYFCASNVELALFTGELFFGEGSRLTVL.

On this clonotype: One end of the junction varies from germline; a read error may be responsible. The chain combines TRBV5-1 with TRBJ2-1; D assignment may be TRBD1 or TRBD2 (5 bases each). There are 15 residues in the CDR3. Germline assignment: CDR1 SGHRS and CDR2 YFSETQ. The CDR3 is CASSIGASSYNERFF. CDR3 DNA sequence: TGCGCCAGCAGCATAGGGGCTAGCTCCTACAATGAGCGGTTCTTC. The complete variable domain, with remaining parts taken from reference TRBV5-1 and TRBJ2-1, reads KAGVTQTPRYLIKTRGQQVTLSCSPISGHRSVSWYQQTPGQGLQFLFEYFSETQRNKGNFPGRFSGRQFSNSRSEMNVSTLELGDSALYLCASSIGASSYNERFFGPGTRLTVL.

This clonotype was found once. The CDR3 DNA is TGCGCCAGCAGCCAAGATGAAGGGGAGGTGGAGACCCAGTACTTC. This translates into CASSQDEGEVETQYF. This chain joins TRBV4-3 and TRBJ2-7; tentatively, D is TRBD2 (6 bases). TRBJ2-5 explains the end of the DNA better; the J call may be wrong. Germline V CDR1 and CDR2: LGHNA, YSLEER. The CDR3 length is 15 residues.

The V call is TRBV10-3, the J call TRBJ1-6; 7 nucleotides line up with TRBD1. The V gene's germline CDR1 is ENHRY and CDR2 SYGVKD. V was clipped by 5 bases and J by 6 bases; unmatched bases: 13. The CDR3 extends over 17 amino acids. CDR3 residues: CAISINRGPVGNSPLHF. Written as DNA, the CDR3 is TGTGCCATCAGTATAAATAGGGGGCCGGTCGGTAATTCACCCCTCCACTTT.

The chain couples TRBV2 to TRBJ2-7; no clear D gene. Per germline, CDR1 SNHLY and CDR2 FYNNEI. V lost 6 bases and J 4 bases, leaving 7 bases between the germline ends. This CDR3 spans 11 amino acids. As DNA, the CDR3 is TGTGCCAGCAGGATAGTATACGAGCAGTACTTC. It specifies CASRIVYEQYF.

The rearrangement joins TRBV7-9 to TRBJ1-4; TRBD1 agrees at 7 bases. Unmatched junction bases numbered 8, after V lost 6 bases and J lost 7 bases. Germline V lookup: CDR1 SEHNR, CDR2 FQNEAQ (reference sequence). This CDR3 is 14 amino acids long. The CDR3 DNA sequence: TGTGCCAGCAGTTCACAGGGGACGGGTGAAAAACTGTTTTTT. Translated: CASSSQGTGEKLFF.

This clonotype was observed at least ten times. The V gene is TRBV18, the J gene TRBJ2-1, with D possibly being TRBD2 (6 bases). The germline V and J ends were trimmed by 0 bases and 5 bases, with 14 bases remaining between them. Germline-derived CDR1 and CDR2 are KGHSH and LQKENI. This CDR3 is built from 16 residues. The DNA of the CDR3 is TGTGCCAGCTCACCACCGAGTGGAGGGGTCAACAATGAGCAGTTCTTC. As protein: CASSPPSGGVNNEQFF.

The chain recombines TRBV20-1 with TRBJ2-5; 14 bases match TRBD2. The CDR3 sequence is 16 residues long. The germline V gene encodes CDR1 DFQATT and CDR2 SNEGSKA (reference sequence). Germline trimming cut 5 bases from V and 1 base from J; bases unmatched to any gene: 6. Here the CDR3 DNA reads TGCAGTGCTCCAGGACTAGCGGGGGGCGCCCAAGAGACCCAGTACTTC. Protein product: CSAPGLAGGAQETQYF.

About this clonotype itself: The germline gene is not matched at one end of the junction; a read error may be the cause. The rearrangement joins TRBV6-5 to TRBJ1-4, with D possibly TRBD1 on 6 matching bases. The CDR3 spans 14 residues. In germline, CDR1 is MNHEY, CDR2 SVGAGI. For the CDR3, the DNA is TGTGTCAGCAGCCTGACAGGCTTAGGGGAAAAACTGTTTTTT. Translating it yields CVSSLTGLGEKLFF.

J is TRBJ2-5 and V is TRBV20-1; a possible D gene is TRBD1 (6 bases). V lost 2 bases, J lost 11 bases, and 12 bases lay in between. This CDR3 is 11 amino acids long. In germline, CDR1 is DFQATT, CDR2 SNEGSKA (reference sequence). The CDR3: CSARLGTQQYF. CDR3 DNA sequence: TGCAGTGCTAGATTGGGGACACAGCAGTACTTC.

The rearrangement joins TRBV27 to TRBJ2-7; perhaps TRBD2 as D (7 bases). This CDR3 has 16 residues. With 7 bases removed from V and 2 bases from J, the gap between germline ends came to 21 bases. Per the germline V gene, CDR1 is MNHEY and CDR2 is SMNVEV (reference sequence). Written as DNA, the CDR3 is TGTGCCAGCACCATTCGATGGGGGGGCTCAACCTACGAGCAGTACTTC. Its protein is CASTIRWGGSTYEQYF.

The chain has TRBV6-6 and TRBJ2-1; TRBD2 is a possible D gene (6 bases). Trimming shortened V by 8 bases and J by 8 bases, and 10 bases separated the two germline ends. CDR1 and CDR2 (germline): MNHNY, SVGAGI (reference sequence). The CDR3 length is 11 residues. This chain's CDR3 is CASRERDEQFF. In DNA form, the CDR3 reads TGTGCCAGCCGGGAGAGGGATGAGCAGTTCTTC.

The J gene is TRBJ1-2, the V gene TRBV3-1, with D unclear. The V and J ends lost 4 bases and 4 bases respectively, with 13 bases between them. In germline, CDR1 is LGHDT, CDR2 YNNKEL (reference sequence). This CDR3 has 14 residues. In nucleotides, the CDR3 is TGTGCCAGCAGCCTCGGGCAGGAGGCCTATGGCTACACCTTC. Translating it yields CASSLGQEAYGYTF.

This chain links TRBV15 with TRBJ1-2; 7 bases agree with TRBD1. The CDR3 covers 16 residues. V shed 1 base and J 8 bases; nucleotides not matched to a gene: 13. Germline V gives CDR1 LNHNV, CDR2 YYDKDF (reference sequence). DNA for the CDR3: TGTGCCACCAGCAGAGTACGAACAGGGGCCCCTACGGGCTACACCTTC. Protein product: CATSRVRTGAPTGYTF. The full variable domain, with the rest looked up from reference TRBV15 and TRBJ1-2, is DAMVIQNPRYQVTQFGKPVTLSCSQTLNHNVMYWYQQKSSQAPKLLFHYYDKDFNNEADTPDNFQSRRPNTSFCFLDIRSPGLGDTAMYLCATSRVRTGAPTGYTFGSGTRLTVV.

This clonotype was seen more than once but under ten times. A much larger clone differs from this one at a single base, so this may be a read error. The genes are TRBV5-5 and TRBJ2-1; D may correspond to TRBD1 or TRBD2 (5 bases each). V lost 4 bases, J lost 0 bases, and 11 bases lay in between. Germline V gene lookup returns CDR1 SGHKS and CDR2 YYEKEE (reference sequence). The CDR3 has 15 residues. This CDR3 is CASSPWGSSYNEQFF. The CDR3 DNA reads TGTGCCAGCAGCCCGTGGGGGAGCTCCTACAATGAGCAGTTCTTC.